The rows below give T cell receptor beta chains drawn from one sample of a study of cytomegalovirus exposure and HLA in healthy donors. Some clones are missing from TCRdb's copy, which holds only in-frame ones; the method was immunoSEQ multiplex PCR. This table holds about 130,000 clones, 80% found once. Source material: PBMCs. The receptors originated from a human donor in good health. Each CDR3 is given with its conserved first and last residue. The order of the fields is clone size, D gene, V gene, J gene, CDR3 protein, CDR3 DNA. D genes are given only for firm matches. The listing skips clone size in some rows; elsewhere it reads once, few, many or a size class.

>-|-|TRBV4-1|TRBJ2-6
CASSQEEGAGANVLTF
TGTGCCAGCAGCCAAGAAGAGGGTGCTGGGGCCAACGTCCTGACTTTC
>-|TRBD2|TRBV29-1|TRBJ2-2
CSTRSGAFTGELFF
TGCAGCACTCGAAGCGGGGCCTTCACCGGGGAGCTGTTTTTT
>-|-|TRBV5-4|TRBJ1-2
CASSYTSADLIDTF
TGTGCCAGCAGCTACACGTCGGCGGACTTAATCGACACCTTC
>few|TRBD1|TRBV6-1|TRBJ1-2
CASRDRGDYGYTF
TGTGCCAGCCGGGACAGGGGGGACTATGGCTACACCTTC
>-|-|TRBV19|TRBJ1-2
CASSIGLNYGYTF
TGTGCCAGTAGTATTGGCCTTAACTATGGCTACACCTTC
>few|TRBD2|TRBV6-5|TRBJ2-7
CASSYQGGDEQYF
TGTGCCAGCAGTTACCAGGGAGGGGACGAGCAGTACTTC
>-|-|TRBV2|TRBJ1-1
CASSGGDTEAFF
TGTGCCAGCAGTGGGGGGGACACTGAAGCTTTCTTT
>-|-|TRBV7-9|TRBJ2-7
CASSFQGEDEQYF
TGTGCCAGCAGCTTTCAGGGGGAGGACGAGCAGTACTTC
>-|-|TRBV11-2|TRBJ2-3
CASSFPGTDTQYF
TGTGCCAGCAGTTTCCCAGGGACAGATACGCAGTATTTT
>-|-|TRBV19|TRBJ1-5
CASSIERGRGNQPQHF
TGTGCCAGTAGTATAGAAAGGGGCCGGGGCAATCAGCCCCAGCATTTT
>once|TRBD1|TRBV9|TRBJ1-2
CASSVGDSSNYGYTF
TGTGCCAGCAGCGTAGGGGACAGTTCTAACTATGGCTACACCTTC
>-|-|TRBV9|TRBJ1-2
CASSVLEGHNYGYTF
TGTGCCAGCAGCGTTCTGGAGGGGCATAACTATGGCTACACCTTC
>-|-|TRBV7-9|TRBJ1-1
CASSLQVQAFF
TGTGCCAGCAGCTTACAGGTCCAAGCTTTCTTT
>-|TRBD1|TRBV2|TRBJ2-5
CASRLNWGQGETQYF
TGTGCCAGCAGACTGAACTGGGGACAGGGGGAGACCCAGTACTTC
>once|TRBD2|TRBV5-1|TRBJ2-1
CASSSSGTSGASEQFF
TGCGCCAGCAGTTCGTCCGGGACTAGCGGGGCGAGTGAGCAGTTCTTC
>-|TRBD1|TRBV6-1|TRBJ1-5
CASRETGGNQPQHF
TGTGCCAGCAGGGAGACAGGGGGGAATCAGCCCCAGCATTTT
>once|-|TRBV18|TRBJ2-1
CASSGGSEYNEQFF
TGTGCCAGCTCAGGCGGATCAGAGTACAATGAGCAGTTCTTC
>once|-|TRBV6-6|TRBJ1-2
CASSQGGENYGYTF
TGTGCCAGCAGTCAAGGAGGGGAGAACTATGGCTACACCTTC
>-|-|TRBV6-6|TRBJ2-7
CASSYSFQEGYEQYF
TGTGCCAGCAGTTACTCTTTTCAGGAGGGCTACGAGCAGTACTTC
>once|TRBD1|TRBV9|TRBJ2-1
CASSVGDRGSEQFF
TGTGCCAGCAGCGTAGGGGACAGGGGGAGTGAGCAGTTCTTC
>-|-|TRBV18|TRBJ2-2
CASSRPGTGELFF
TGTGCCAGCTCACGGCCGGGGACCGGGGAGCTGTTTTTT
>-|-|TRBV6-1|TRBJ2-7
CASSEDYEQYF
TGTGCCAGCAGTGAAGACTACGAGCAGTACTTC
>-|-|TRBV5-1|TRBJ1-1
CASSLVSGRGNTEAFF
TGCGCCAGCAGCTTGGTGTCTGGGCGGGGGAACACTGAAGCTTTCTTT
>-|TRBD1|TRBV19|TRBJ1-5
CASSTRQGAFQPQHF
TGTGCCAGTAGTACCCGACAGGGGGCATTTCAGCCCCAGCATTTT
>few|TRBD2|TRBV11-3|TRBJ2-3
CASSLRASGGTDTQYF
TGTGCCAGCAGCTTACGCGCTAGCGGGGGTACAGATACGCAGTATTTT
>-|-|TRBV9|TRBJ1-3
CASRGTGNTIYF
TGTGCCAGCAGGGGGACAGGAAACACCATATATTTT
>-|TRBD2|TRBV7-8|TRBJ2-1
CASSFSGENNEQFF
TGTGCCAGCAGCTTTAGCGGGGAAAACAATGAGCAGTTCTTC
>-|-|TRBV6-6|TRBJ1-2
CASSYSSQVHGYTF
TGTGCCAGCAGTTACTCGTCACAGGTTCATGGCTACACCTTC
>-|-|TRBV7-9|TRBJ2-3
CASSPMSRLSDTQYF
TGTGCCAGCAGCCCCATGAGCAGGTTGTCAGATACGCAGTATTTT
>-|TRBD1|TRBV7-9|TRBJ1-3
CASSLSGTGGNTIYF
TGTGCCAGCAGCTTAAGTGGGACAGGAGGGAACACCATATATTTT
>-|-|TRBV14|TRBJ2-7
CASSHRGNYEQYF
TGTGCCAGCAGCCATAGGGGGAACTACGAGCAGTACTTC
>once|TRBD1|TRBV18|TRBJ2-7
CASSPMTGYNEQYF
TGTGCCAGCTCACCGATGACAGGGTATAACGAGCAGTACTTC
>-|TRBD1|TRBV5-5|TRBJ1-4
CASSLVQGAYANEKLFF
TGTGCCAGCAGCTTGGTGCAGGGGGCTTACGCTAATGAAAAACTGTTTTTT
>-|TRBD1|TRBV5-5|TRBJ2-7
CASSPGTGTYEQYF
TGTGCCAGCAGTCCCGGGACAGGGACGTACGAGCAGTACTTC
>-|-|TRBV2|TRBJ1-2
CASRGGTYGYTF
TGTGCCAGCAGGGGCGGGACCTATGGCTACACCTTC
>-|-|TRBV19|TRBJ1-4
CASSMTVTNEKLFF
TGTGCCAGTAGTATGACAGTCACTAATGAAAAACTGTTTTTT
>-|TRBD1|TRBV11-2|TRBJ1-2
CASSPRDRENYGYTF
TGTGCCAGCAGCCCAAGGGACAGGGAGAACTATGGCTACACCTTC
>-|TRBD1|TRBV2|TRBJ1-4
CASRDTTGLEKLFF
TGTGCCAGCAGGGACACGACAGGGCTAGAAAAACTGTTTTTT
>-|TRBD2|TRBV4-1|TRBJ2-1
CASSHSGLAGNNEQFF
TGCGCCAGCAGCCATTCCGGACTAGCGGGGAACAATGAGCAGTTCTTC
>-|-|TRBV19|TRBJ2-2
CASRGATANTGELFF
TGTGCCAGTAGGGGGGCAACCGCGAACACCGGGGAGCTGTTTTTT
>-|-|TRBV6-5|TRBJ1-5
CASRPEYSNQPQHF
TGTGCCAGCAGACCAGAATATAGCAATCAGCCCCAGCATTTT